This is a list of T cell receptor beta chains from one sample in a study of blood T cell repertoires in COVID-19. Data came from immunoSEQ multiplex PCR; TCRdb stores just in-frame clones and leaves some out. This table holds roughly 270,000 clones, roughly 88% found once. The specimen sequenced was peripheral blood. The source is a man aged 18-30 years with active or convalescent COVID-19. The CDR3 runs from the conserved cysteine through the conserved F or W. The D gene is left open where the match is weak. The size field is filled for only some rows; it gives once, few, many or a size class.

CASSTGLGQTQYF | TGTGCCAGCAGCACGGGACTAGGCCAGACCCAGTACTTC | TRBV11-2 | TRBD2 | - | TRBJ2-5
CASSFRGETQYF | TGTGCCAGCTCATTCCGGGGGGAGACCCAGTACTTC | TRBV18 | - | - | TRBJ2-5
CASSLGQGAWETQYF | TGTGCCAGCAGCTTGGGGCAGGGGGCGTGGGAGACCCAGTACTTC | TRBV5-4 | TRBD1 | - | TRBJ2-5
CASSLSGGVNEQFF | TGTGCCAGCAGTCTTAGCGGGGGTGTCAATGAGCAGTTCTTC | TRBV9 | TRBD2 | - | TRBJ2-1
CASGVPGDPTDTQYF | TGCGCCAGCGGTGTCCCGGGGGACCCCACAGATACGCAGTATTTT | TRBV5-1 | - | - | TRBJ2-3
CASSPLGGSSEAFF | TGTGCCAGCTCACCTTTAGGGGGTAGTTCTGAAGCTTTCTTT | TRBV18 | - | - | TRBJ1-1
CASSPLDSRQVSYEQYF | TGTGCCAGCAGCCCACTAGACTCGAGACAGGTCTCCTACGAGCAGTACTTC | TRBV3-1/TRBV3-2 | - | few | TRBJ2-7
CASSNRERNSPLHF | TGCGCCAGCAGTAACAGGGAACGGAATTCACCCCTCCACTTT | TRBV10-2 | - | - | TRBJ1-6
CATSREALTEAFF | TGTGCCACCAGCAGAGAGGCCCTCACTGAAGCTTTCTTT | TRBV15 | - | - | TRBJ1-1
CASSPGQGYTEAFF | TGTGCCAGCTCACCGGGACAGGGATACACTGAAGCTTTCTTT | TRBV18 | TRBD1 | - | TRBJ1-1
CASSFPSLGLGDQPQHF | TGTGCCAGCAGTTTCCCGTCGTTAGGGTTAGGGGATCAGCCCCAGCATTTT | TRBV28 | - | once | TRBJ1-5
CASSVDRDNEKLFF | TGTGCCAGTAGTGTGGACAGGGATAATGAAAAACTGTTTTTT | TRBV19 | TRBD1 | few | TRBJ1-4
CASSPVASTGRSTQYF | TGTGCCAGCAGCCCCGTAGCCTCTACAGGAAGGTCGACCCAGTACTTC | TRBV7-2 | - | - | TRBJ2-5
CASARIQGSVGELFF | TGTGCCTCGGCGCGGATACAGGGGTCGGTCGGGGAGCTGTTTTTT | TRBV10-3 | TRBD1 | - | TRBJ2-2
CSVLLDRGQGNYGYTF | TGCAGCGTTTTGCTCGACAGGGGGCAGGGTAACTATGGCTACACCTTC | TRBV29-1 | TRBD1 | once | TRBJ1-2
CASSPETGVETGELFF | TGTGCCAGTAGCCCGGAGACAGGGGTCGAGACCGGGGAGCTGTTTTTT | TRBV19 | TRBD1 | - | TRBJ2-2
CASTLYRGPGNTIYF | TGTGCCAGTACCCTTTACAGGGGGCCTGGAAACACCATATATTTT | TRBV2 | TRBD1 | - | TRBJ1-3
CASSPGTSGGFYEQYF | TGTGCCAGCAGTCCCGGGACTAGCGGGGGGTTTTACGAGCAGTACTTC | TRBV27 | TRBD2 | - | TRBJ2-7
CASSLTGYQPQHF | TGTGCCAGCTCACTAACAGGGTATCAGCCCCAGCATTTT | TRBV18 | - | - | TRBJ1-5
CASSDTSWEQYF | TGTGCCAGCAGTGACACCTCTTGGGAGCAGTACTTC | TRBV12-3/TRBV12-4 | - | - | TRBJ2-7
CATQLGQGASPLHF | TGTGCCACTCAACTAGGACAGGGCGCTTCACCCCTCCACTTT | TRBV19 | TRBD1 | - | TRBJ1-6
CASSPGTSGRTDTQYF | TGTGCCAGCTCACCGGGGACTAGCGGGCGCACAGATACGCAGTATTTT | TRBV18 | TRBD2 | few | TRBJ2-3
CASSEWGSPSSGNTIYF | TGCGCCAGCAGTGAGTGGGGCAGCCCGAGCTCTGGAAACACCATATATTTT | TRBV10-2 | - | - | TRBJ1-3
CASSTPRTSGDETQYF | TGTGCCAGCAGTACCCCTCGGACTAGCGGGGATGAGACCCAGTACTTC | TRBV6-6 | TRBD2 | - | TRBJ2-5
CSASGGGSGTFF | TGCAGTGCTAGTGGCGGGGGCTCAGGGACTTTCTTT | TRBV20-1 | - | - | TRBJ1-1
CASSFIPGQGTNTEAFF | TGTGCCAGCAGCTTTATCCCGGGACAGGGAACTAACACTGAAGCTTTCTTT | TRBV7-8 | TRBD1 | - | TRBJ1-1
CASAQMNTEAFF | TGTGCCAGCGCCCAGATGAACACTGAAGCTTTCTTT | TRBV6-5 | - | few | TRBJ1-1
CASQRASNNSPLHF | TGTGCCAGTCAGAGGGCTAGCAATAATTCACCCCTCCACTTT | TRBV19 | - | - | TRBJ1-6
CASNGGSSYNSPLHF | TGTGCCAGCAACGGAGGGTCCAGCTATAATTCACCCCTCCACTTT | TRBV2 | - | once | TRBJ1-6
CASSQPNWGQDYGYTF | TGTGCCAGCAGCCAACCCAACTGGGGACAGGACTATGGCTACACCTTC | TRBV3-1/TRBV3-2 | TRBD1 | - | TRBJ1-2
CATSRVRGAFPQFF | TGTGCCACCAGCAGAGTACGGGGGGCATTCCCGCAGTTCTTC | TRBV15 | - | - | TRBJ2-1
CASSLGLAGSSYEQYF | TGTGCCAGCAGCTTGGGACTAGCGGGCAGCTCCTACGAGCAGTACTTC | TRBV5-6 | TRBD2 | - | TRBJ2-7
CATNEATSNTEAFF | TGTGCCACAAACGAGGCTACATCGAACACTGAAGCTTTCTTT | TRBV19 | - | - | TRBJ1-1
CASSPPQISPYTEAFF | TGTGCCAGCAGTCCCCCTCAGATATCCCCATACACTGAAGCTTTCTTT | TRBV27 | - | - | TRBJ1-1
CASTDSDQPQHF | TGTGCCAGCACTGATTCGGATCAGCCCCAGCATTTT | TRBV12-3/TRBV12-4 | - | - | TRBJ1-5
CASSLLTGTYGYTF | TGTGCCAGCAGCCTACTGACAGGGACCTATGGCTACACCTTC | TRBV11-2 | TRBD1 | - | TRBJ1-2
CASKKMGQGNSPLHF | TGTGCCAGCAAGAAAATGGGACAGGGAAATTCACCCCTCCACTTT | TRBV2 | TRBD1 | once | TRBJ1-6
CASSQDGGNTEAFF | TGTGCCAGCAGCCAAGACGGGGGTAACACTGAAGCTTTCTTT | TRBV7-9 | - | - | TRBJ1-1
CASSYSLGGQAQHF | TGTGCCAGCAGTTACTCGTTAGGTGGACAGGCCCAGCATTTT | TRBV6-5 | TRBD1 | - | TRBJ1-5
CASSPLTYEQYF | TGTGCCAGCAGTCCCCTAACGTACGAGCAGTACTTC | TRBV6-2/TRBV6-3 | - | few | TRBJ2-7
CASSETAFNEKLFF | TGTGCCAGCAGTGAGACAGCCTTTAATGAAAAACTGTTTTTT | TRBV2 | - | - | TRBJ1-4
CASSKNTGTGLEKLFF | TGTGCCAGCAGTAAAAACACCGGGACAGGGCTCGAAAAACTGTTTTTT | TRBV7-9 | TRBD1 | - | TRBJ1-4